The 15 T cell receptor beta chains below come from one sample, sequenced in a study of blood T cell repertoires in COVID-19. TCRdb keeps only in-frame clones here, not all; method: immunoSEQ multiplex PCR. Of over 70,000 clones in the sample, roughly four fifths were seen once. Sequenced input: peripheral blood. Receptors were obtained from a man between 60 and 75 years old with acute or convalescent COVID-19.

The rearrangement uses TRBV19 and TRBJ2-1; tentative D call: TRBD2 (5 bases). The CDR3 contains 14 residues. V lost 7 bases to trimming and J lost 9 bases, with 19 bases between them. Germline assignment: CDR1 LNHDA and CDR2 SQIVND (reference sequence). CDR3 in DNA: TGTGCCAGTAAGGATAGTCCGGGAATCGGTGAGCAGTTCTTC. This gives the protein CASKDSPGIGEQFF.

The gene calls are TRBV18 and TRBJ1-1; D possibly corresponds to TRBD1 (5 bases). Trimming removed 2 bases at V and 3 bases at J, with 13 bases between. From germline, CDR1 is KGHSH and CDR2 LQKENI. The CDR3 covers 15 residues. For the CDR3, the DNA is TGTGCCAGCTCACCAAGAGACGGGGGGGACACTGAAGCTTTCTTT. As protein: CASSPRDGGDTEAFF. The variable domain in full, with the rest retrieved from reference TRBV18 and TRBJ1-1, is NAGVMQNPRHLVRRRGQEARLRCSPMKGHSHVYWYRQLPEEGLKFMVYLQKENIIDESGMPKERFSAEFPKEGPSILRIQQVVRGDSAAYFCASSPRDGGDTEAFFGQGTRLTVV.

The chain carries TRBV11-2 and TRBJ2-7; D perhaps matches TRBD2 (7 bases). This CDR3 comprises 14 residues. V lost 6 bases to trimming and J lost 6 bases, with 18 bases between them. Germline V gene sequence: CDR1 SGHAT, CDR2 FQNNGV. The CDR3 region is CASSSPRGAGEQYF. The CDR3 nucleotides read TGTGCCAGCAGTAGCCCCCGGGGGGCGGGCGAGCAGTACTTC.

The chain recombines TRBV9 with TRBJ1-1, with no clear D. This CDR3 has 11 residues. From germline, CDR1 is SGDLS and CDR2 YYNGEE. V was clipped by 4 bases and J by 7 bases, with 8 bases between them. This CDR3 is CASSPQREAFF. In DNA, the CDR3 is TGTGCCAGCAGCCCCCAGCGTGAAGCTTTCTTT.

This clone was recorded a few times. The chain has TRBV6-5 and TRBJ2-1; TRBD1 agrees at 7 bases. This CDR3 is 13 amino acids long. V trimming: 6 bases; J trimming: 4 bases; junction bases outside the gene matches: 3. Germline CDR1 and CDR2: MNHEY and SVGAGI. The CDR3 DNA reads as TGTGCCAGCAGCCAGGGGGAATACAATGAGCAGTTCTTC. It translates to CASSQGEYNEQFF.

This sequence joins TRBV19 and TRBJ2-7; tentative D call: TRBD1 (6 bases). Germline V gene lookup returns CDR1 LNHDA and CDR2 SQIVND (reference sequence). Trimming left V 5 bases short and J 5 bases short, with 16 bases between. The CDR3 loop spans 14 amino acids. This chain's CDR3 is CASSLQGIIDEQYF. DNA of the CDR3: TGTGCCAGTAGTTTACAGGGAATAATCGACGAGCAGTACTTC. The complete variable domain, with remaining parts taken from reference TRBV19 and TRBJ2-7, reads DGGITQSPKYLFRKEGQNVTLSCEQNLNHDAMYWYRQDPGQGLRLIYYSQIVNDFQKGDIAEGYSVSREKKESFPLTVTSAQKNPTAFYLCASSLQGIIDEQYFGPGTRLTVT.

V gene TRBV7-2 combines with J gene TRBJ1-2; D is unclear. The CDR3 runs 12 residues. Germline loops: CDR1 SGHTA, CDR2 FQGNSA. V was clipped by 5 bases and J by 5 bases, with 9 bases between them. CDR3 sequence reads: CASSPTEYGYTF. DNA of the CDR3: TGTGCCAGCAGCCCTACCGAATATGGCTACACCTTC.

CDR3 DNA sequence: TGCGCCAGCAGCCTAACCGGGACTAGCTACGAGCAGTACTTC. Residues: CASSLTGTSYEQYF. The chain couples TRBV4-3 to TRBJ2-7; 8 positions match TRBD2. The CDR3 length is 14 residues. Germline trimming cut 4 bases from V and 3 bases from J; bases unmatched to any gene: 5. Germline V gene data show CDR1 as LGHNA and CDR2 as YSLEER.

The chain has TRBV11-1 and TRBJ2-3; 10 positions match TRBD2. J was trimmed by 5 bases and V by 3 bases; bases with no gene match: 8. CDR1 and CDR2 (germline): SGHAT, FQDESV (reference sequence). The CDR3 totals 16 residues. The CDR3 loop is CASSFYSGGAGDTQYF. In DNA form, the CDR3 reads TGTGCCAGCAGCTTTTACAGCGGGGGGGCCGGAGATACGCAGTATTTT.

For this clone: This same CDR3 is encoded by further DNA sequences in the sample. The CDR3, as DNA: TGTGCCAGCAGCGGCCAGGGGGCTGGAGGCTACACCTTC. This codes for CASSGQGAGGYTF. J is TRBJ1-2 and V is TRBV12-3 or TRBV12-4; 8 bases map to TRBD1. The CDR3 is 13 residues long. Trimming removed 6 bases from V and 8 bases from J; junction bases left unmatched: 8.

The V and J genes are TRBV5-4 and TRBJ1-2; D gene ambiguous. The CDR3 spans 14 residues. Germline-derived CDR1 and CDR2 are SGHNT and YYREEE (reference sequence). The V and J ends lost 0 bases and 6 bases respectively, with 12 bases between them. The CDR3 DNA is TGTGCCAGCAGCTTGGCAGGCCAGTCGCATGGCTACACCTTC. This translates into CASSLAGQSHGYTF.

This clone appeared once. This chain connects TRBV6-2 or TRBV6-3 to TRBJ2-2; 8 bases are a match to TRBD2. V lost 5 bases to trimming and J lost 6 bases; unmatched junction nucleotides: 8. Germline CDR1 MNHEY, CDR2 SVGEGT. The CDR3 loop spans 15 amino acids. CDR3 loop: CASSPVERGPGELFF. The CDR3 DNA reads TGTGCCAGCAGTCCCGTGGAGCGGGGGCCCGGGGAGCTGTTTTTT.

V and J are TRBV6-5 and TRBJ2-7; perhaps TRBD1 as D (6 bases). V was clipped by 7 bases and J by 3 bases, with 16 bases between them. The CDR3 extends over 14 amino acids. Looked up from germline, CDR1 is MNHEY and CDR2 is SVGAGI. The CDR3 DNA reads TGTGCCAGCAAGGTCCGACAGGTAAACTACGAGCAGTACTTC. Its protein product is CASKVRQVNYEQYF.

This clone has a single count. The rearrangement links TRBV28 to TRBJ1-3; TRBD1 agrees at 7 bases. Trimming at V came to 8 bases and at J to 0 bases, leaving 7 bases not matched to a gene. The germline gives CDR1 MDHEN, CDR2 SYDVKM. The CDR3 is 15 residues long. The CDR3 is CASSTGTASGNTIYF. In DNA, the CDR3 is TGTGCCAGCTCAACCGGGACAGCCTCTGGAAACACCATATATTTT.

The chain is built from TRBV14 and TRBJ2-7; 10 bases are a match to TRBD1. Trimming removed 4 bases from V and 5 bases from J; junction bases left unmatched: 11. From germline, CDR1 is SGHDN and CDR2 FVKESK. CDR3 length: 16 amino acids. The CDR3 protein is CASSRGTGTGANEQYF. The CDR3, as DNA: TGTGCCAGCAGCCGGGGAACCGGGACAGGGGCCAACGAGCAGTACTTC.